One and the same sample provided the 3 T cell receptor beta chains below, sequenced in a study of T cell responses to AZD1222 COVID-19 vaccine (dated by TCRdb to about 2021). The method behind the library was the immunoSEQ multiplex PCR assay. TCRdb limited this immuneACCESS table to in-frame rearrangements with V and J called. A share of clones is missing; checked studies link under half to unresolved V genes, and the rest is unexplained. The sample table shows fewer than 130,000 clones, and around 90% are seen once. In total, the top ten clones hold 1% to 1.5% of the sample. Read against the paper, the sample's time point label means: baseline before first vaccination. The sequencing used peripheral blood, collected on day 0 of AZD1222 vaccination. Receptors originate from an adult in good health.

The chain employs TRBV10-3 and TRBJ2-7, with D unclear. The CDR3 has 11 residues. Germline V gene lookup returns CDR1 ENHRY and CDR2 SYGVKD. V was clipped by 2 bases and J by 5 bases, with 4 bases between them. DNA of the CDR3: TGTGCCATCAGTGAGGACCACGAGCAGTACTTC. Translating gives CAISEDHEQYF.

The rearrangement joins TRBV18 to TRBJ1-5; D is undetermined. The CDR3 totals 14 residues. The V gene's germline CDR1 is KGHSH and CDR2 LQKENI. V lost 2 bases to trimming and J lost 9 bases, with 14 bases between them. CDR3 sequence reads: CASSPGPLESPQHF. CDR3 sequence (DNA): TGTGCCAGCTCACCAGGGCCCCTCGAATCGCCCCAGCATTTT.

This chain joins TRBV6-1 and TRBJ2-7; 12 nucleotides align to TRBD2. Germline V lookup: CDR1 MNHNS, CDR2 SASEGT. V dropped 4 bases and J dropped 3; count of bases not matched to a gene: 10. The CDR3 contains 17 residues. The CDR3 DNA follows: TGTGCCAGCAGTGCGAAAAGATTACTAGCGGGGGGCTACGAGCAGTACTTC. The encoded protein is CASSAKRLLAGGYEQYF.